Described below is a single TCR beta chain sequence and its context. Germline CDR1 KGHDR, CDR2 SFDVKD. The CDR3 is 15 residues long. Trimming pared 3 bases from V and 7 bases from J, leaving 14 bases between. Original methodology: Estimates of nucleated cell counts were drawn from the amplification of reference gene primers. The assay was immunoSEQ multiplex PCR, and TCRdb's table has in-frame clones only and misses some. For V, J and clone size, that table is used; D and trimming come from the DNA. This sample has under 300,000 clones; 88% occur once, and the top ten carry just under 0.8%. The sample is drawn from a study of blood T cell repertoires in COVID-19. Study details: Donors in the United States, Italy and Spain gave samples during acute or convalescent COVID-19. T cells, B-cell-depleted T cells, or PBMCs provided the cDNA or gDNA that served as material.

The genes are TRBV24-1 and TRBJ2-2, with TRBD2 as a possible D gene (5 bases). Material for sequencing was peripheral blood. This TCR was recovered from a woman under 40 with acute or convalescent COVID-19. The DNA for the CDR3 is TGTGCCACCAGTGATACGGGGTTTCTCGACGGGGAGCTGTTTTTT. Protein: CATSDTGFLDGELFF.